This is a list of T cell receptor beta chains from one sample in a study of T cells after yellow fever vaccination. TCRdb itself ran the 5' RACE reads through MiXCR, one entry per CDR3 protein. The table lists approximately 550,000 distinct CDR3 sequences, approximately 21% of them singletons, with approximately 15% in the top ten. The material was PBMCs, obtained 15 days after the yellow fever booster vaccination. The receptors were gathered from a man aged 25 to 40 who received the YFV17D yellow fever vaccine. Each CDR3 is given with its conserved first and last residue. A D gene is named only where the DNA matches it firmly. Rows give clone size only sometimes, using once, few, many, or a class for an expanded clone.

j_gene	d_gene	abundance	v_gene	CDR3aa	CDR3nt
TRBJ2-1	NA	NA	TRBV24-1	CATSDLGSGKINEQFF	TGTGCCACCAGTGATTTGGGTAGTGGGAAAATCAATGAGCAGTTCTTC
TRBJ2-3	NA	many	TRBV30	CAWSGVSSDTQYF	TGTGCCTGGAGTGGGGTTAGCTCAGATACGCAGTATTTT
TRBJ1-6	NA	few	TRBV5-4	CASSLEAGRGSPLHF	TGTGCCAGCAGCTTGGAAGCAGGCAGGGGATCACCCCTCCACTTT
TRBJ2-1	TRBD2	few	TRBV5-6	CASSWVGGEGEQFF	TGTGCCAGCAGCTGGGTTGGGGGGGAAGGTGAGCAGTTCTTC
TRBJ2-1	TRBD2	few	TRBV6-2/TRBV6-3	CASTLLAGNEQFF	TGTGCCAGCACCCTACTAGCGGGCAATGAGCAGTTCTTC
TRBJ2-2	TRBD1	NA	TRBV25-1	CASSAGQVNTGELFF	TGTGCCAGCAGTGCGGGACAGGTCAACACCGGGGAGCTGTTTTTT
TRBJ2-1	TRBD2	NA	TRBV7-9	CASSPRASGNEQFF	TGTGCCAGCAGCCCCAGGGCTAGCGGCAATGAGCAGTTCTTC
TRBJ2-1	NA	NA	TRBV6-5	CASSYSRSLHNEQFF	TGTGCCAGCAGTTACTCGAGGTCACTCCACAATGAGCAGTTCTTC
TRBJ2-1	NA	few	TRBV10-3	CAISESARNEQFF	TGTGCCATCAGTGAGTCAGCTCGGAATGAGCAGTTCTTC
TRBJ2-2	NA	NA	TRBV7-2	CASSPITGTGELFF	TGTGCCAGCAGCCCCATCACAGGGACCGGGGAGCTGTTTTTT
TRBJ2-5	NA	once	TRBV5-5	CASRPGSLSQETQYF	TGTGCCAGCAGACCGGGTTCGCTCTCCCAAGAGACCCAGTACTTC
TRBJ2-5	NA	NA	TRBV15	CATSRETGSETQYF	TGTGCCACCAGCAGGGAAACAGGGTCGGAGACCCAGTACTTC
TRBJ2-7	NA	few	TRBV7-6	CASSLSPASRQRNEQYF	TGTGCCAGCAGCTTAAGCCCGGCTAGTCGTCAGCGTAACGAGCAGTACTTC
TRBJ2-7	NA	few	TRBV18	CASSNRGGYEQYF	TGTGCCAGCTCAAACAGGGGGGGCTACGAGCAGTACTTC